One and the same sample provided the 25 T cell receptor beta chains below, sequenced in a study of graft-versus-host responses after intestinal transplantation. Only in-frame clones appear in the TCRdb table, and some are missing; sequencing was by immunoSEQ multiplex PCR. Found here are about 47,000 clones, about 95% of them singletons; the top ten hold 1.6%. Sequencing used PBMCs, obtained approximately 360 days after intestinal transplant. These receptor sequences come from a human patient who received an intestinal transplant, so some T cells may come from the graft donor.

The chain uses TRBV2 and TRBJ2-3; TRBD2 matches at 16 bases. The germline CDR1 and CDR2 sequences are SNHLY and FYNNEI. The CDR3 runs 19 residues. Losses at the gene ends were 5 bases for V and 0 bases for J; bases not matched to a gene: 8. CDR3 nucleotides: TGTGCCAGCAGTCGCGGGACTAGCGGGGGGGGAATTAGCACAGATACGCAGTATTTT. Its protein product is CASSRGTSGGGISTDTQYF.

The chain is built from TRBV28 and TRBJ2-5; 10 bases are a match to TRBD1. The germline CDR1 and CDR2 sequences are MDHEN and SYDVKM. V lost 3 bases to trimming and J lost 5 bases; unmatched junction nucleotides: 6. CDR3 size: 15 residues. In nucleotides, the CDR3 is TGTGCCAGCAGTTTTGGGACAGGGGAATGGGAGACCCAGTACTTC. Encoded protein: CASSFGTGEWETQYF.

The chain carries TRBV6-5 and TRBJ2-7; 10 bases map to TRBD2. Trimming at V came to 10 bases and at J to 3 bases, leaving 9 bases not matched to a gene. Germline V gene sequence: CDR1 MNHEY, CDR2 SVGAGI. The CDR3 contains 14 residues. The CDR3 coding sequence is TGTGCCACGGGGAGACCTAGCGGGAGCTACGAGCAGTACTTC. Its protein product is CATGRPSGSYEQYF.

J is TRBJ2-2 and V is TRBV19; maybe TRBD2 (6 bases). Per germline, CDR1 LNHDA and CDR2 SQIVND (reference sequence). Trimming left V 2 bases short and J 3 bases short, with 10 bases between. The CDR3 covers 15 residues. CDR3 amino acids: CASSISRGYTGELFF. The CDR3 nucleotides read TGTGCCAGTAGTATAAGTCGGGGGTACACCGGGGAGCTGTTTTTT.

The chain couples TRBV7-5 to TRBJ2-3; the table calls TRBD1, which could not be checked here. TRBV7-5 is an annotated pseudogene. The CDR3 length is 16 residues. CDR3 loop: CVRSLVKNQGGDTQYF. For the CDR3, the DNA is TGTGTCAGAAGCTTAGTGAAAAACCAGGGGGGAGATACGCAGTATTTT.

The rearrangement links TRBV6-1 to TRBJ2-1; the match to TRBD2 covers 7 bases. CDR1 is MNHNS and CDR2 is SASEGT in the germline V gene. The CDR3 consists of 16 residues. The trim removed 4 bases at V and 4 bases at J, leaving 10 bases unmatched. The CDR3 sequence is CASSGGSGLAYNEQFF. In nucleotides, the CDR3 is TGTGCCAGCAGTGGGGGTAGCGGGCTCGCATACAATGAGCAGTTCTTC.

Remarks on this clone: One end of the junction is discordant with germline, which a read error may explain. This CDR3 reads CANSVTGSGNTIYF. CDR3 DNA: TGTGCCAACAGCGTAACTGGCTCTGGAAACACCATATATTTT. The chain couples TRBV9 to TRBJ1-3; no clear D gene. The CDR3 length is 14 residues. Germline assignment: CDR1 SGDLS and CDR2 YYNGEE.

The V call is TRBV18, the J call TRBJ2-3; D is uncertain. This CDR3 region has 12 residues. Trimming removed 10 bases from V and 4 bases from J, with 12 bases in between. Germline lookup yields CDR1 KGHSH and CDR2 LQKENI. CDR3 nucleotide sequence: TGTGCCACCCTCGGGTTTTCAGATACGCAGTATTTT. This encodes CATLGFSDTQYF. Using reference TRBV18 and TRBJ2-3 for the parts outside the CDR3, the full variable domain is NAGVMQNPRHLVRRRGQEARLRCSPMKGHSHVYWYRQLPEEGLKFMVYLQKENIIDESGMPKERFSAEFPKEGPSILRIQQVVRGDSAAYFCATLGFSDTQYFGPGTRLTVL.

The J gene is TRBJ2-5, the V gene TRBV9, with D perhaps TRBD2 (6 bases). The DNA end favors TRBJ2-7, so the J call may be wrong. Germline lookup yields CDR1 SGDLS and CDR2 YYNGEE. The CDR3 runs to 13 residues. CDR3 coding DNA: TGTGCCAGCAGCGCGTCTAGCGACTACGAGCAGTACTTC. As protein: CASSASSDYEQYF.

The gene calls are TRBV10-2 and TRBJ2-5; 9 bases are a match to TRBD2. There are 14 residues in the CDR3. The trim removed 5 bases at V and 4 bases at J, leaving 5 bases unmatched. Germline loops: CDR1 WSHSY, CDR2 SAAADI. CDR3 coding DNA: TGCGCCAGCAGTAGCGGGAGGCCGTCAGAGACCCAGTACTTC. Its translation is CASSSGRPSETQYF.

The J gene is TRBJ2-1, the V gene TRBV10-3; D is ambiguous. The germline V and J ends were trimmed by 5 bases and 5 bases, with 7 bases remaining between them. Germline assignment: CDR1 ENHRY and CDR2 SYGVKD. The CDR3 totals 12 residues. CDR3 sequence reads: CAISRPDNEQFF. Here the CDR3 DNA reads TGTGCCATCAGTAGACCGGACAATGAGCAGTTCTTC.

This clone occurred a few times. The chain joins TRBV7-9 to TRBJ1-2; D not certain. V lost 5 bases and J 4 bases, leaving 14 bases between the germline ends. The V gene's germline CDR1 is SEHNR and CDR2 FQNEAQ (reference sequence). This CDR3 contains 14 residues. For the CDR3, the DNA is TGTGCCAGCAGCCCAGAGGCAGGAGGCTATGGCTACACCTTC. Translated, it gives CASSPEAGGYGYTF.

The chain couples TRBV6-5 to TRBJ1-3, with D perhaps TRBD1 (6 bases). The CDR3 sequence is 15 residues long. The germline V and J ends were trimmed by 8 bases and 0 bases, with 14 bases remaining between them. Germline V gene data show CDR1 as MNHEY and CDR2 as SVGAGI. CDR3 coding DNA: TGTGCCAGCCGTACTCGGGGGCCCTCTGGAAACACCATATATTTT. As protein: CASRTRGPSGNTIYF.

In nucleotides, the CDR3 is TGTGCCACCAGCCGCCTAGGGACGGAGAACACCATATATTTT. Translated, it gives CATSRLGTENTIYF. The chain couples TRBV15 to TRBJ1-3; a possible D gene is TRBD1 (5 bases). V lost 5 bases, J lost 7 bases, and 15 bases lay in between. This CDR3 is 14 amino acids long. Germline loops: CDR1 LNHNV, CDR2 YYDKDF (reference sequence).

The CDR3 reads CASSRHGGLSGANVLTF. For the CDR3, the DNA is TGTGCCAGCAGCCGCCATGGGGGACTCTCTGGGGCCAACGTCCTGACTTTC. The rearrangement links TRBV5-4 to TRBJ2-6; tentative D call: TRBD2 (6 bases). This CDR3 is built from 17 residues. V dropped 4 bases and J dropped 0 bases, with 14 bases sitting between them. CDR1 and CDR2 from the germline V gene are SGHNT and YYREEE (reference sequence).

The chain links TRBV5-4 to TRBJ2-1; 8 nucleotides match TRBD2. CDR1 SGHNT and CDR2 YYREEE come from the germline V gene (reference sequence). The CDR3 has 15 amino acids. The V segment lost 4 bases and the J segment 12 bases; nucleotides outside the gene matches: 15. CDR3 loop: CASSLLGSGRSGQFF. In DNA, the CDR3 is TGTGCCAGCAGCCTGCTGGGGAGCGGGAGATCGGGGCAGTTCTTC.

This rearrangement joins TRBV11-2 to TRBJ1-1, with 7 bases matching TRBD1. CDR3 size: 12 residues. V trimming: 5 bases; J trimming: 6 bases; junction bases outside the gene matches: 3. Germline V CDR1 and CDR2: SGHAT, FQNNGV. The CDR3 spells CASSQTGPEAFF. The CDR3 bases are TGTGCCAGCAGCCAGACAGGGCCTGAAGCTTTCTTT.

The chain employs TRBV5-6 and TRBJ1-6; D gene unclear. Germline assignment: CDR1 SGHDT and CDR2 YYEEEE. The CDR3 extends over 16 amino acids. V lost 4 bases to trimming and J lost 8 bases, with 19 bases between them. CDR3 in DNA: TGTGCCAGCAGCAAATCTGATGTGGTCCATTATTCACCCCTCCACTTT. It translates to CASSKSDVVHYSPLHF.

The chain uses TRBV2 and TRBJ2-7, with D uncertain. Germline V gene lookup returns CDR1 SNHLY and CDR2 FYNNEI. Trimming pared 4 bases from V and 1 base from J, leaving 14 bases between. The CDR3 has 15 residues. The CDR3 reads CASSGVRSISYEQYF. The CDR3 bases are TGTGCCAGCAGTGGCGTCAGGTCCATTTCCTACGAGCAGTACTTC. The full variable domain, its missing parts supplied by reference TRBV2 and TRBJ2-7, is EPEVTQTPSHQVTQMGQEVILRCVPISNHLYFYWYRQILGQKVEFLVSFYNNEISEKSEIFDDQFSVERPDGSNFTLKIRSTKLEDSAMYFCASSGVRSISYEQYFGPGTRLTVT.

The genes are TRBV6-1 and TRBJ2-3; possible D gene TRBD2, 6 bases. Germline CDR1 reads MNHNS; CDR2 reads SASEGT. Trimming cost V 0 bases and J 1 base, with 8 bases left between them. The CDR3 is 15 residues long. Here the CDR3 reads CASSEAERGTDTQYF. CDR3 nucleotide sequence: TGTGCCAGCAGTGAAGCAGAGCGGGGCACAGATACGCAGTATTTT.

V gene TRBV5-1 combines with J gene TRBJ1-6; D perhaps matches TRBD1 (6 bases). This CDR3 spans 15 amino acids. Germline CDR1 is SGHRS and CDR2 is YFSETQ. V was pared by 4 bases and J by 9 bases, with 17 bases between. The CDR3 is CASSPEGGLSSPLHF. The CDR3 DNA follows: TGCGCCAGCAGCCCAGAAGGGGGACTATCTTCACCCCTCCACTTT.

The chain is built from TRBV19 and TRBJ2-7; D remains unclear. V lost 2 bases, J lost 2 bases, and 13 bases lay in between. Per the germline V gene, CDR1 is LNHDA and CDR2 is SQIVND (reference sequence). The CDR3 has 15 residues. CDR3 loop: CASSITLDRTYEQYF. In DNA form, the CDR3 reads TGTGCCAGTAGTATAACTCTCGACCGTACCTACGAGCAGTACTTC. The variable domain in full, with the rest retrieved from reference TRBV19 and TRBJ2-7, is DGGITQSPKYLFRKEGQNVTLSCEQNLNHDAMYWYRQDPGQGLRLIYYSQIVNDFQKGDIAEGYSVSREKKESFPLTVTSAQKNPTAFYLCASSITLDRTYEQYFGPGTRLTVT.

The chain joins TRBV7-9 to TRBJ2-2, with 11 bases fitting TRBD2. V lost 2 bases to trimming and J lost 2 bases; unmatched junction nucleotides: 10. CDR3 length: 19 residues. The germline gives CDR1 SEHNR, CDR2 FQNEAQ (reference sequence). The CDR3 protein is CASSLFGTSGGVNTGELFF. As DNA, the CDR3 is TGTGCCAGCAGCTTATTCGGGACTAGCGGAGGGGTAAACACCGGGGAGCTGTTTTTT.

The chain has TRBV6-1 and TRBJ1-6; TRBD1 aligns across 7 bases. This CDR3 region has 15 residues. The V gene's germline CDR1 is MNHNS and CDR2 SASEGT. Unmatched junction bases numbered 6, after V lost 5 bases and J lost 5 bases. CDR3 in amino acids: CASSLLGQHNSPLHF. The CDR3 nucleotides are TGTGCCAGCAGTTTATTGGGACAGCATAATTCACCCCTCCACTTT.

The chain employs TRBV5-4 and TRBJ2-7, with 7 bases that match TRBD1. Trimming at V came to 5 bases and at J to 3 bases, leaving 8 bases not matched to a gene. In germline, CDR1 is SGHNT, CDR2 YYREEE (reference sequence). There are 14 residues in the CDR3. The CDR3 reads CASRFHGTDYEQYF. The CDR3 DNA reads TGTGCCAGCAGATTCCACGGGACAGACTACGAGCAGTACTTC.